This paragraph reports one T cell receptor beta chain. The data derive from a study of blood T cell repertoires in COVID-19. Study as a whole: The origin of the acute and convalescent COVID-19 samples was the United States, Italy and Spain. PBMCs, B-cell-depleted T cells, or T cells were the source of the cDNA or gDNA that made up the material.

Germline V gene lookup returns CDR1 MRHNA and CDR2 SNTAGT. The V and J ends lost 8 bases and 6 bases respectively, with 17 bases between them. The CDR3 loop spans 14 amino acids. Per the original methods: Amplification of reference gene primers provided the estimated nucleated cell counts. Produced via immunoSEQ multiplex PCR; TCRdb's table is partial and in-frame only. V and J calls and clone size are copied from that table; D and trimming were computed from the DNA. Here the sample spans roughly 230,000 clones, 70% to 90% being singletons. The receptor comes from a man between 35 and 55 years old with acute or convalescent COVID-19. The sequenced material came from peripheral blood. This chain connects TRBV6-4 to TRBJ2-4; TRBD1 might be the D (6 bases). The CDR3: CASGSRDILNIQYF. In DNA, the CDR3 is TGTGCCAGCGGGTCCCGGGACATACTAAACATTCAGTACTTC.